The 10 T cell receptor beta chains reported below all come from one sample, sequenced in a study of T cell responses to AZD1222 COVID-19 vaccine (dated by TCRdb to the early 2020s). Library creation used the immunoSEQ multiplex PCR assay. Imported from immuneACCESS, the table was reduced by TCRdb to in-frame sequences with V and J called. These copies leave out some clones; in studies compared against another copy, an unresolved V gene accounts for under half, and the cause of the remainder is not known. The sample contains about 69,000 clones, roughly 80% of them found a single time. The top ten constitute around a quarter of the sample. In the paper's terms, the time point label means: about 28 days (+/-7) after the second vaccine dose. Sequences were derived from peripheral blood, sampled 28 days after the second AZD1222 dose. Receptors originate from an adult who received the AZD1222 COVID-19 vaccine.

This clone was seen just once. The CDR3 DNA reads as TGTGCCAGTAGTCCATCCCTGAGGGGAGAGACCCAGTACTTC. Amino acid sequence: CASSPSLRGETQYF. The chain recombines TRBV19 with TRBJ2-5; D may correspond to TRBD1 or TRBD2 (5 bases each). Trimming left V 5 bases short and J 4 bases short, with 14 bases between. This CDR3 has 14 residues. CDR1 and CDR2 (germline): LNHDA, SQIVND (reference sequence).

This clone has just one count. The rearrangement links TRBV18 to TRBJ1-1; 10 nucleotides line up with TRBD1. CDR1 is KGHSH, CDR2 LQKENI, per germline. The J segment lost 0 bases and the V segment lost 4 bases, leaving 8 bases of the junction unmatched. This CDR3 is 17 amino acids long. This CDR3 reads CASSLHSGTGVNTEAFF. The CDR3 bases are TGTGCCAGCTCACTGCACTCCGGGACAGGGGTGAACACTGAAGCTTTCTTT.

This chain connects TRBV5-1 to TRBJ2-1; no clear D gene. This CDR3 is 15 amino acids long. The germline V gene encodes CDR1 SGHRS and CDR2 YFSETQ. V was trimmed by 4 bases and J by 0 bases, leaving 11 bases between them. DNA of the CDR3: TGCGCCAGCAGCCAATATCCGAGCTCCTACAATGAGCAGTTCTTC. Encoded protein: CASSQYPSSYNEQFF.

J is TRBJ1-2 and V is TRBV4-2; D gene ambiguous. The CDR3 totals 15 residues. Germline V CDR1 and CDR2: LGHNA, YNFKEQ. The ends were cut back, 0 bases at V and 7 bases at J, with 15 bases in the middle. CDR3 region: CASSQDRGRAVGYTF. DNA for the CDR3: TGTGCCAGCAGCCAAGATCGGGGTCGGGCGGTTGGCTACACCTTC.

The chain has TRBV24-1 and TRBJ2-1; TRBD2 matches 9 bases. Germline V CDR1 and CDR2: KGHDR, SFDVKD. The V gene end was trimmed by 2 bases and the J gene end by 2 bases; junction bases not matched to a gene: 3. The CDR3 length is 16 residues. CDR3 DNA sequence: TGTGCCACCAGTGATTCTAGCGGGGCCACCTACAATGAGCAGTTCTTC. Protein product: CATSDSSGATYNEQFF.

The rearrangement joins TRBV5-6 to TRBJ1-6; D is undetermined. The CDR3 is 16 amino acids. Germline V gene sequence: CDR1 SGHDT, CDR2 YYEEEE. V lost 0 bases to trimming and J lost 1 base, with 8 bases between them. The CDR3 here is CASSLGLQSYNSPLHF. In DNA, the CDR3 is TGTGCCAGCAGCTTGGGCCTACAATCCTATAATTCACCCCTCCACTTT. Full variable domain (rest looked up from reference TRBV5-6 and TRBJ1-6): DAGVTQSPTHLIKTRGQQVTLRCSPKSGHDTVSWYQQALGQGPQFIFQYYEEEERQRGNFPDRFSGHQFPNYSSELNVNALLLGDSALYLCASSLGLQSYNSPLHFGNGTRLTVT.

The J gene is TRBJ1-2, the V gene TRBV11-2, with a possible D match to TRBD1 (5 bases). Trimming removed 1 base at V and 6 bases at J, with 18 bases between. CDR3 length: 16 amino acids. Germline V lookup: CDR1 SGHAT, CDR2 FQNNGV. The chain's CDR3 is CASSLVPQGVVNGYTF. In nucleotides, the CDR3 is TGTGCCAGCAGCTTAGTCCCCCAGGGCGTGGTAAATGGCTACACCTTC. Drawing the rest from reference TRBV11-2 and TRBJ1-2, the complete variable domain is EAGVAQSPRYKIIEKRQSVAFWCNPISGHATLYWYQQILGQGPKLLIQFQNNGVVDDSQLPKDRFSAERLKGVDSTLKIQPAKLEDSAVYLCASSLVPQGVVNGYTFGSGTRLTVV.

The chain carries TRBV3-1 (or the pseudogene TRBV3-2) and TRBJ1-5, with a tentative D call TRBD1 (6 bases). The CDR3 loop spans 18 amino acids. Per germline, CDR1 LGHDT and CDR2 YNNKEL (reference sequence). Trimming removed 0 bases at V and 4 bases at J, with 19 bases between. The DNA for the CDR3 is TGTGCCAGCAGCCAAGATCGTCGCGGAGGTCAGGGGAATCAGCCCCAGCATTTT. This sequence encodes CASSQDRRGGQGNQPQHF.

This chain connects TRBV19 to TRBJ2-3; 8 positions match TRBD2. Germline V gene data show CDR1 as LNHDA and CDR2 as SQIVND (reference sequence). The CDR3 extends over 13 amino acids. V was clipped by 7 bases and J by 1 base; unmatched bases: 1. CDR3 sequence (DNA): TGTGCCAGTAAGACTAGCGGCACAGATACGCAGTATTTT. Translated, it gives CASKTSGTDTQYF.

The rearrangement joins TRBV9 to TRBJ1-1; D is undetermined. Germline V gives CDR1 SGDLS, CDR2 YYNGEE. The ends were cut back, 4 bases at V and 4 bases at J, with 14 bases in the middle. This CDR3 is built from 14 residues. In nucleotides, the CDR3 is TGTGCCAGCAGCCGCAATTTTTTGGGCACTGAAGCTTTCTTT. Translating gives CASSRNFLGTEAFF.